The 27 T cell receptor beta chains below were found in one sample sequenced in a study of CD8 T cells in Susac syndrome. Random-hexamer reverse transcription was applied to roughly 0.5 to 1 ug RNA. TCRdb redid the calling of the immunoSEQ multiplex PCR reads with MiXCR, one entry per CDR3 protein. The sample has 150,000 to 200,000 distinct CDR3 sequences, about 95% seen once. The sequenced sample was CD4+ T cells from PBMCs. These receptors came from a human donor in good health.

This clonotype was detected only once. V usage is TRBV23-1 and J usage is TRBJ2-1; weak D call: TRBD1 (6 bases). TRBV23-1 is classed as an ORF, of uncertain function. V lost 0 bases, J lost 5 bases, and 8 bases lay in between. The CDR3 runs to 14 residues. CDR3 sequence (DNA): TGCGCCAGCAGTCAATCGCCAGGGGACAATGAGCAGTTCTTC. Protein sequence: CASSQSPGDNEQFF.

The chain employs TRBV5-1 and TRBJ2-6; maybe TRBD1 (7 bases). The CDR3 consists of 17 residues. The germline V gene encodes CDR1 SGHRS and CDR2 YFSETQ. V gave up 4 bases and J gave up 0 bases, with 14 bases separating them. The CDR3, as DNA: TGCGCCAGCAGCGGCGGGACAGTCCTCTCTGGGGCCAACGTCCTGACTTTC. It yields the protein CASSGGTVLSGANVLTF.

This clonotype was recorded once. Here the CDR3 DNA reads TGCAGTGCTTCCGGACTATCGGACTTGGAGCAGTTCTTC. This sequence encodes CSASGLSDLEQFF. This rearrangement joins TRBV20-1 to TRBJ2-1; TRBD2 is a possible D gene (6 bases). V was cut by 5 bases and J by 10 bases, with 18 bases left in between. Germline CDR1 is DFQATT and CDR2 is SNEGSKA (reference sequence). The CDR3 covers 13 residues.

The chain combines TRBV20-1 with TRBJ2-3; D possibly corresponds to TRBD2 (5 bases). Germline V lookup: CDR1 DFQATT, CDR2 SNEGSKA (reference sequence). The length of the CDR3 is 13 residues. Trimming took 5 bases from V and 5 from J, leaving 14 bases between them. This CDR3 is CSAGGMRVDTQYF. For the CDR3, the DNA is TGCAGTGCTGGTGGAATGCGGGTAGATACGCAGTATTTT.

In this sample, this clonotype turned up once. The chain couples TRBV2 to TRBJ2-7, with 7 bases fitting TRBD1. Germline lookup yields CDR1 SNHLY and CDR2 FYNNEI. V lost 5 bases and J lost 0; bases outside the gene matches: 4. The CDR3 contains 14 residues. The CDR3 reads CASSSQGVSYEQYF. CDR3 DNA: TGTGCCAGCAGTAGCCAGGGGGTCTCCTACGAGCAGTACTTC. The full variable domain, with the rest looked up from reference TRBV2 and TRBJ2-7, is EPEVTQTPSHQVTQMGQEVILRCVPISNHLYFYWYRQILGQKVEFLVSFYNNEISEKSEIFDDQFSVERPDGSNFTLKIRSTKLEDSAMYFCASSSQGVSYEQYFGPGTRLTVT.

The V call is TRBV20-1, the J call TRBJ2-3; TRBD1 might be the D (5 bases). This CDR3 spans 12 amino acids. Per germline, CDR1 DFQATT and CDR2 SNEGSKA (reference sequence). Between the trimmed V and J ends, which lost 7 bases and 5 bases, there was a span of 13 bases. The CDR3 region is CSVQDPQDTQYF. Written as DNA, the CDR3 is TGCAGTGTACAGGACCCCCAAGATACGCAGTATTTT.

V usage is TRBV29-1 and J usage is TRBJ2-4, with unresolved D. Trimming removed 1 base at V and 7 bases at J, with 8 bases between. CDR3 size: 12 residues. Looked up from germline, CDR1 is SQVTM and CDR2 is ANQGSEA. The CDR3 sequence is CSVEVFGNIQYF. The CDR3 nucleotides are TGCAGCGTTGAAGTTTTCGGGAACATTCAGTACTTC.

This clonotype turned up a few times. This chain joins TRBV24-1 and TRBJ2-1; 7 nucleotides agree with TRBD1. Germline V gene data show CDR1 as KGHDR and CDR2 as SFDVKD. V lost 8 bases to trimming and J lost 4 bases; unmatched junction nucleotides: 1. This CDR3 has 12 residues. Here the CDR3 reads CATKGQYNEQFF. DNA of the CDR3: TGTGCCACCAAGGGACAGTACAATGAGCAGTTCTTC.

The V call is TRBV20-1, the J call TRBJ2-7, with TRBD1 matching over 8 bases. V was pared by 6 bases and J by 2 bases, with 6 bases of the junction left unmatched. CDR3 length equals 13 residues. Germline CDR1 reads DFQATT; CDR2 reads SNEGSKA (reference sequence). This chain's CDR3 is CSATGQAAYEQYF. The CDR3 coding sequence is TGCAGTGCAACGGGACAGGCAGCCTACGAGCAGTACTTC.

CDR3 loop: CASSHGLSPDTQYF. The CDR3 nucleotides are TGTGCCAGCAGTCACGGACTGTCACCAGATACGCAGTATTTT. The V and J genes are TRBV28 and TRBJ2-3, with a possible D match to TRBD2 (5 bases). This CDR3 is 14 amino acids long. Trimming shortened V by 5 bases and J by 4 bases, and 13 bases separated the two germline ends. CDR1 is MDHEN and CDR2 is SYDVKM in the germline V gene. Filled out from reference TRBV28 and TRBJ2-3, the complete variable domain reads DVKVTQSSRYLVKRTGEKVFLECVQDMDHENMFWYRQDPGLGLRLIYFSYDVKMKEKGDIPEGYSVSREKKERFSLILESASTNQTSMYLCASSHGLSPDTQYFGPGTRLTVL.

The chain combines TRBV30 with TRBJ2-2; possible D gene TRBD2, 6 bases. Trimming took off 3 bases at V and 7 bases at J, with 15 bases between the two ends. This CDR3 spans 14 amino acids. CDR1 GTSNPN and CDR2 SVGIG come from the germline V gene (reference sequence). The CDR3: CAWRRGPGGGELFF. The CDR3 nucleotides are TGTGCCTGGAGGAGGGGACCCGGGGGCGGGGAGCTGTTTTTT.

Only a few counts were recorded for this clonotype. CDR3 sequence (DNA): TGTGCCAGCAGCCATTCCAATGAGCAGTTCTTC. Translation gives CASSHSNEQFF. J is TRBJ2-1 and V is TRBV7-9; unclear D gene. V lost 5 bases and J 6 bases, leaving 5 bases between the germline ends. The CDR3 loop spans 11 amino acids. Germline V CDR1 and CDR2: SEHNR, FQNEAQ (reference sequence). The variable domain in full, completed from reference TRBV7-9 and TRBJ2-1, reads DTGVSQNPRHKITKRGQNVTFRCDPISEHNRLYWYRQTLGQGPEFLTYFQNEAQLEKSRLLSDRFSAERPKGSFSTLEIQRTEQGDSAMYLCASSHSNEQFFGPGTRLTVL.

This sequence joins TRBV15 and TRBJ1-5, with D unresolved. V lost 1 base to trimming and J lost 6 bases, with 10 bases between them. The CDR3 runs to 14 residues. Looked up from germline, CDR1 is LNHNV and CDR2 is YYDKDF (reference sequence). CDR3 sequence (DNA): TGTGCCACCAGCAGAGTTGCGGGCCCTCAGCCCCAGCATTTT. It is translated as CATSRVAGPQPQHF. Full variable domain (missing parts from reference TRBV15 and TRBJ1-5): DAMVIQNPRYQVTQFGKPVTLSCSQTLNHNVMYWYQQKSSQAPKLLFHYYDKDFNNEADTPDNFQSRRPNTSFCFLDIRSPGLGDTAMYLCATSRVAGPQPQHFGDGTRLSIL.

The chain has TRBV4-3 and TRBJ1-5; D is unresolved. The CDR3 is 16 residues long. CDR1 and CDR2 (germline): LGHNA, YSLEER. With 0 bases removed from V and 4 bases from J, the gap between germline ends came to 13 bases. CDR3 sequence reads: CASSQDPSQRNQPQHF. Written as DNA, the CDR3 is TGCGCCAGCAGCCAAGATCCCTCCCAACGGAATCAGCCCCAGCATTTT.

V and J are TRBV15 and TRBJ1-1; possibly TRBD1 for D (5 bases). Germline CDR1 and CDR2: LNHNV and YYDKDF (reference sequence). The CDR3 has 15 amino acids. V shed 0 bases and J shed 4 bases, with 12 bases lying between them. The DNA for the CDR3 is TGTGCCACCAGCAGAGATCAGGGTACAGGCACTGAAGCTTTCTTT. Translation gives CATSRDQGTGTEAFF.

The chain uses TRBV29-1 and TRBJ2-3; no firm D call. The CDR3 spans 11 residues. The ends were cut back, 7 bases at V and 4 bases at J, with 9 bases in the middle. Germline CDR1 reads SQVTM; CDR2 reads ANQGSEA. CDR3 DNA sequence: TGCAGCGCCCACTCGGCAGATACGCAGTATTTT. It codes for CSAHSADTQYF.

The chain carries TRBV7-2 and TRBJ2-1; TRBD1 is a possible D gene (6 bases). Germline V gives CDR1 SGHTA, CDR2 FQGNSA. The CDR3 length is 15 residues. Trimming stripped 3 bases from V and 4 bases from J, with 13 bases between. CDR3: CASSLDSQVYNEQFF. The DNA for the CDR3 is TGTGCCAGCAGCTTGGACAGCCAGGTTTACAATGAGCAGTTCTTC.

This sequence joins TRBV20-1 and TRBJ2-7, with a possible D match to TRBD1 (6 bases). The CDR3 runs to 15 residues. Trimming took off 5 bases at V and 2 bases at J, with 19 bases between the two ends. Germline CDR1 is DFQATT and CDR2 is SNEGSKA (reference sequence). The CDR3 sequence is CSASYSGTSAYEQYF. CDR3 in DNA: TGCAGTGCTTCCTACTCCGGGACATCAGCCTACGAGCAGTACTTC.

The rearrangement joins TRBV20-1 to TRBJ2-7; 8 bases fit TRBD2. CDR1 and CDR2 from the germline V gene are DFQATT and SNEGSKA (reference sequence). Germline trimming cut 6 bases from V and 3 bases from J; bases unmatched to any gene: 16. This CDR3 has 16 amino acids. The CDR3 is CSAHLGLAGHDYEQYF. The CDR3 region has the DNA TGCAGTGCCCACTTAGGGCTAGCGGGCCACGACTACGAGCAGTACTTC.

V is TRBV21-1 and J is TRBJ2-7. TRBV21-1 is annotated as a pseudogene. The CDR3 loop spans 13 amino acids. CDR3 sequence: CASSKKDLYEQYF. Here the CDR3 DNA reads TGTGCCAGCAGCAAAAAGGACCTTTACGAGCAGTACTTC.

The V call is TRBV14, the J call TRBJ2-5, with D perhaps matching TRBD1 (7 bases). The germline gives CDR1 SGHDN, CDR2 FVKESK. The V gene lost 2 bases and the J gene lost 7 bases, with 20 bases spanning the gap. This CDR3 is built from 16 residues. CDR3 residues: CASSQPSRGALGTQYF. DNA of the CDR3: TGTGCCAGCAGCCAACCCTCCAGGGGGGCTTTGGGGACCCAGTACTTC.

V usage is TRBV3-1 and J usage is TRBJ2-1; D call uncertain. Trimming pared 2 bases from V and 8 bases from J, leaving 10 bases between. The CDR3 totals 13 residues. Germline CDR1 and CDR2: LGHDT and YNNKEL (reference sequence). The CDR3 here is CASSQQRRDEQFF. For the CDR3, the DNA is TGTGCCAGCAGCCAACAAAGACGCGATGAGCAGTTCTTC.

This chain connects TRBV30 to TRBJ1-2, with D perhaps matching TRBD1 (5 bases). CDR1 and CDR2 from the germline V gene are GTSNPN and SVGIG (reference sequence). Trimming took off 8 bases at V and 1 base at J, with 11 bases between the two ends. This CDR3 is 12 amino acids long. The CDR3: CARSGHNYGYTF. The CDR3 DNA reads TGTGCCCGGTCAGGGCATAACTATGGCTACACCTTC.

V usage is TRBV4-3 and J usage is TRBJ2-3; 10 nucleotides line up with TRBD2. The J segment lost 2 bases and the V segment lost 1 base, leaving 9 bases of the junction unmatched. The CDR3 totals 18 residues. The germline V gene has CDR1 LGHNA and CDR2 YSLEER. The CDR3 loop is CASSQGAASGGHTDTQYF. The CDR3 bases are TGCGCCAGCAGCCAAGGAGCGGCTAGCGGGGGTCACACAGATACGCAGTATTTT.

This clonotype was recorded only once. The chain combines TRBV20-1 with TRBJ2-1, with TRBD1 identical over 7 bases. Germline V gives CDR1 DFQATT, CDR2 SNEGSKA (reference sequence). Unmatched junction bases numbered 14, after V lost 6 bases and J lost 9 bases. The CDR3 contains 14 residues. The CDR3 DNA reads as TGCAGTGCCAACCCCCACCGCAGGGGGAGTGAGCAGTTCTTC. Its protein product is CSANPHRRGSEQFF.

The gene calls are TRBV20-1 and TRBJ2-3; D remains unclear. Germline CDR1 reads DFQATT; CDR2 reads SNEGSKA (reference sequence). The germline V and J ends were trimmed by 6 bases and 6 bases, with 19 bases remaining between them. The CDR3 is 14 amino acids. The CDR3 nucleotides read TGCAGTGCCGGAGACGAGAAAGGGCGGGATACGCAGTATTTT. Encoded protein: CSAGDEKGRDTQYF.

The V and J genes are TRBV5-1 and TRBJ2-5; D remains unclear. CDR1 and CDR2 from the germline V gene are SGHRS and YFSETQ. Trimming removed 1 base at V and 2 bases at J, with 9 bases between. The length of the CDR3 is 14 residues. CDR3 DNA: TGCGCCAGCAGCTTGTTTTCAGCTCAAGAGACCCAGTACTTC. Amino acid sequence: CASSLFSAQETQYF. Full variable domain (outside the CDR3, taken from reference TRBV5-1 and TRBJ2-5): KAGVTQTPRYLIKTRGQQVTLSCSPISGHRSVSWYQQTPGQGLQFLFEYFSETQRNKGNFPGRFSGRQFSNSRSEMNVSTLELGDSALYLCASSLFSAQETQYFGPGTRLLVL.